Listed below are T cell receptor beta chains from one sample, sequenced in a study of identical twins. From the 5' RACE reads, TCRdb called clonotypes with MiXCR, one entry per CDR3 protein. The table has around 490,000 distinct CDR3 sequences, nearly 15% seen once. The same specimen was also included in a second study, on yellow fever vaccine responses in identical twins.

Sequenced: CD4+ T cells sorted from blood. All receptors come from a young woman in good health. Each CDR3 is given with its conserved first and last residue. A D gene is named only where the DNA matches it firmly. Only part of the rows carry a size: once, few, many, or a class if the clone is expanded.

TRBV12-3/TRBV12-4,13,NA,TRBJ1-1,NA,TGTGCCAGCAGTTTGACGTCTGGCACTGAAGCTTTCTTT,CASSLTSGTEAFF
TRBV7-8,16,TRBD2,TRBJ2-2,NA,TGTGCCAGCAGCCCTGGGACTAGCGGGGGGAACGGGGAGCTGTTTTTT,CASSPGTSGGNGELFF
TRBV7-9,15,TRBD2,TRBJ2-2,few,TGTGCCAGCAGCTGGGCTAGCGGGAGTGCTGGGGAGCTGTTTTTT,CASSWASGSAGELFF
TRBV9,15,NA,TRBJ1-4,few,TGTGCCAGCAGCGCGAGCTGGGGAACTAATGAAAAACTGTTTTTT,CASSASWGTNEKLFF
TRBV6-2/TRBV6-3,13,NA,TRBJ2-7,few,TGTGCCAGCAGTCTCGGGACACTCGACGAGCAGTACTTC,CASSLGTLDEQYF
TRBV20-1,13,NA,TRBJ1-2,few,TGCAGTGCTAGAGACAGGGATGGTAGTGGCTACACCTTC,CSARDRDGSGYTF
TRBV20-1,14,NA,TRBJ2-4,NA,TGCAGTGCTAGAGACCACCCATCCAAAAACATTCAGTACTTC,CSARDHPSKNIQYF
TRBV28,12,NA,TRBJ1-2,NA,TGTGCCAGCAGTACGATATCGGGAGGCTACACCTTC,CASSTISGGYTF
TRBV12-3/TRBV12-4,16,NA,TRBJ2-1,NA,TGTGCCAGCAGGACTAAAGAACGAGGCTCCTACAATGAGCAGTTCTTC,CASRTKERGSYNEQFF
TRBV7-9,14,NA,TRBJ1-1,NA,TGTGCCAGCAGCTTGCCGACAGACAACACTGAAGCTTTCTTT,CASSLPTDNTEAFF
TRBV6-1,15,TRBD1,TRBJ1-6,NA,TGTGCCAGCAGACACCGGGACAGGGATAATTCACCCCTCCACTTT,CASRHRDRDNSPLHF
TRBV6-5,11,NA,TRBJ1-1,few,TGTGCCAGCAGCCAAGGACAGGAAGCTTTCTTT,CASSQGQEAFF
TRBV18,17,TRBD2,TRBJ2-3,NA,TGTGCCAGCTCACTTATGCCGGGGACTATTACCGCAGATACGCAGTATTTT,CASSLMPGTITADTQYF
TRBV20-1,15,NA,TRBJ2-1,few,TGCAGTGCTAGAGGCCCCTCCAACTCCTACAATGAGCAGTTCTTC,CSARGPSNSYNEQFF
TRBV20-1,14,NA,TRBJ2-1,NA,TGCAGTGCTAGGGAGGGAGCTTTCTACAATGAGCAGTTCTTC,CSAREGAFYNEQFF
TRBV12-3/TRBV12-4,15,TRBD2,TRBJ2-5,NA,TGTGCCAGCAGTTTTGCTAGCGGGAGTAAAGAGACCCAGTACTTC,CASSFASGSKETQYF
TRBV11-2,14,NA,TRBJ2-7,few,TGTGCCACCACCACCTACGCAGCCTCCTACGAGCAGTACTTC,CATTTYAASYEQYF
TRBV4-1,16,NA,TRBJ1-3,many,TGCGCCAGCAGCCAAGATGGCCAGATCATCGGAAACACCATATATTTT,CASSQDGQIIGNTIYF
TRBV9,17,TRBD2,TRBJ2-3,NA,TGTGCCAGCAGCGTAGGACTAGCGGGGTTCGACACAGATACGCAGTATTTT,CASSVGLAGFDTDTQYF
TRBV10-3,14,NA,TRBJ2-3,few,TGTGCCATCAGTCGGGACAAAAGCACAGATACGCAGTATTTT,CAISRDKSTDTQYF
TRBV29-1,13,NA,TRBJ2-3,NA,TGCAGCGCGGACAGCGCAAACACAGATACGCAGTATTTT,CSADSANTDTQYF
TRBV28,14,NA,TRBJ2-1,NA,TGTGCCAGCAGTTACGAGGCCCTTGGTAATGAGCAGTTCTTC,CASSYEALGNEQFF
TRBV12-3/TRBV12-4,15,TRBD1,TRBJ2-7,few,TGTGCCAGCAAAAAGGATCCAGGGGGCCACTACGAGCAGTACTTC,CASKKDPGGHYEQYF
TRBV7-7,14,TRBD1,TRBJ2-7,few,TGTGCCAGCAGCTCATGGGACAGGCCCTACGAGCAGTACTTC,CASSSWDRPYEQYF
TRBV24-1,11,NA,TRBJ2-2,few,TGTGCCACCAGTTATACAGGGATGCTGTTTTTT,CATSYTGMLFF
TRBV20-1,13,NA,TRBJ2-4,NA,TGCAGTGCTGGGACACAGGGCGTTAACATTCAGTACTTC,CSAGTQGVNIQYF
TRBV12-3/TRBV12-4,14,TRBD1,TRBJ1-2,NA,TGTGCCAGCAGTTTACAGGACAGGGGAGTTGGCTACACCTTC,CASSLQDRGVGYTF
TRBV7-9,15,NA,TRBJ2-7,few,TGTGCCAGCAGCCCACTAGGTAGAGACTTCTACGAGCAGTACTTC,CASSPLGRDFYEQYF
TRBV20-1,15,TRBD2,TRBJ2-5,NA,TGCAGTGCTAGGGTTAGCGGGGGGTGGCAAGAGACCCAGTACTTC,CSARVSGGWQETQYF
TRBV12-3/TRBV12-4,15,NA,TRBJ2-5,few,TGTGCCAGCAGTTTCTTGGGTTCGGGGCAAGAGACCCAGTACTTC,CASSFLGSGQETQYF
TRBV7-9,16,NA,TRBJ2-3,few,TGTGCCAGCAGCTCAAATACCGCCCTTAGCACAGATACGCAGTATTTT,CASSSNTALSTDTQYF
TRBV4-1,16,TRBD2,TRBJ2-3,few,TGCGCCAGCAGCCAAGTTTTAGCGGGGCAGGTAGATACGCAGTATTTT,CASSQVLAGQVDTQYF
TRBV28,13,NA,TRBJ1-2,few,TGTGCCAGCAGTCAGGCCGCAGACCTAGGCTACACCTTC,CASSQAADLGYTF
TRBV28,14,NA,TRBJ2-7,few,TGTGCCAGCAGCCATAGGCTCAGGAGATACGAGCAGTACTTC,CASSHRLRRYEQYF
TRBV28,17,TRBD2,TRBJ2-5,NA,TGTGCCACCACAAAGGGTCCCGGGACTAGCGAGCGAGAGACCCAGTACTTC,CATTKGPGTSERETQYF
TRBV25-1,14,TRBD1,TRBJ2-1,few,TGTGCCAGCAGTTCAGGGGGCAGTAACAATGAGCAGTTCTTC,CASSSGGSNNEQFF
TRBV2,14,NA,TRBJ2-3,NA,TGTGCCAGCAGGTGGGGGGAAGACACAGATACGCAGTATTTT,CASRWGEDTDTQYF
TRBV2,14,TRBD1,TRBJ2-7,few,TGTGCCAGCAGGACCCGGGACAGGGGGGTTGAGCAGTACTTC,CASRTRDRGVEQYF
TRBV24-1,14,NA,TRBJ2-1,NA,TGTGCCACCAGTGATGAGAGCTCCTACAATGAGCAGTTCTTC,CATSDESSYNEQFF